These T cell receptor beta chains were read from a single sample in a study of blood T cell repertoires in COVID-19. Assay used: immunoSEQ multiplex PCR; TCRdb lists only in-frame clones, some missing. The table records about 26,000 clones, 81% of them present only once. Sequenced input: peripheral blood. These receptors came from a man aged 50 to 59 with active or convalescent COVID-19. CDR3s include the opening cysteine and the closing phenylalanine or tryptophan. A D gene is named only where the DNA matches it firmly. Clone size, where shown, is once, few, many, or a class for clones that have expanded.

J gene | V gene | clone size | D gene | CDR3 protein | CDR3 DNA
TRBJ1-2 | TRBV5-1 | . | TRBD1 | CASSPGDSAIGYTF | TGCGCCAGCAGCCCCGGGGACAGTGCTATAGGCTACACCTTC
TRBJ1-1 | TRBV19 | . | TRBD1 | CAAAGTGGRAFF | TGTGCCGCAGCGGGGACAGGGGGGCGAGCTTTCTTT
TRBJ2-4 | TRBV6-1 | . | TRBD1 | CASSEVWGQGDIQYF | TGTGCCAGCAGTGAAGTCTGGGGGCAGGGGGACATTCAGTACTTC
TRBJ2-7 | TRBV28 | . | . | CASSFVESSSYEQYF | TGTGCCAGCAGTTTTGTCGAATCGAGCTCCTACGAGCAGTACTTC
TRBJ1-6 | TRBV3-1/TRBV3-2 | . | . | CASSQEGDYSPLHF | TGTGCCAGCAGCCAAGAAGGGGACTATTCACCCCTCCACTTT
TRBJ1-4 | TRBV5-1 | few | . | CASRRGVEGEKLFF | TGCGCCAGCCGCCGGGGGGTGGAGGGTGAAAAACTGTTTTTT
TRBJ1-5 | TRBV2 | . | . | CASSEYASVNQPQHF | TGTGCCAGCAGTGAGTATGCTTCAGTCAATCAGCCCCAGCATTTT
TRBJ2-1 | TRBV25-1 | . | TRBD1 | CASRGQGDEQFF | TGTGCCAGCAGGGGACAGGGCGATGAGCAGTTCTTC
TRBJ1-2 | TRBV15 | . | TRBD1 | CATSSDRGHNYGYTF | TGTGCCACCAGCTCGGACAGGGGGCACAACTATGGCTACACCTTC
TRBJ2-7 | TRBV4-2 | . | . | CASSQDRRQTYEQYF | TGTGCCAGCAGCCAAGATAGGAGACAGACCTACGAGCAGTACTTC
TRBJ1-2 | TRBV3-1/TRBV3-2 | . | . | CASSPSLGGYTF | TGTGCCAGCAGTCCTAGCTTGGGTGGCTACACCTTC
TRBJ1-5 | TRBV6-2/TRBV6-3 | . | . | CASSYGGGRNQPQHF | TGTGCCAGCAGTTACGGTGGAGGGCGCAATCAGCCCCAGCATTTT
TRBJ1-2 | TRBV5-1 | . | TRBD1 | CASSLSGTGGFYGYTF | TGCGCCAGCAGCTTGTCCGGGACAGGGGGCTTCTATGGCTACACCTTC
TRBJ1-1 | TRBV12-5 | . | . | CASGLPSWNTEAFF | TGTGCTAGTGGTTTGCCCAGTTGGAACACTGAAGCTTTCTTT
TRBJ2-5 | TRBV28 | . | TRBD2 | CASSLAGGPKTQYF | TGTGCCAGCAGTTTAGCGGGGGGGCCGAAGACCCAGTACTTC
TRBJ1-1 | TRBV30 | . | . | CAWSVDGVGTEAFF | TGTGCCTGGAGTGTAGACGGGGTTGGGACTGAAGCTTTCTTT